This paragraph reports one T cell receptor beta chain. The target antigen is unknown. The CDR3 is made up of 13 amino acids. V lost 1 base and J lost 6, with 9 bases in between. Germline lookup yields CDR1 SGDLS and CDR2 YYNGEE. These data belong to a study of T cell responses to AZD1222 COVID-19 vaccine. Study-level findings and limits: Reportedly, nearly half the spike-specific TCRs target unmutated variant regions. AZD1222 recipients seropositive at baseline numbered only 5 to 7. Most donors were white British and more were female, and clonal diversity was possibly underestimated. Across the whole spike, CD4 TCRs peaked at regions 160-218 and 743-854.

Profiled with immunoSEQ multiplex PCR; TCRdb holds only in-frame clones, not every one. The table has around 160,000 clones, around nine tenths seen once. The chain is built from TRBV9 and TRBJ2-3, with D tentatively TRBD2 (5 bases). The source of this sequence is an adult in good health. Here the sequenced sample was peripheral blood, taken on day 0 of AZD1222 vaccination. The CDR3, as DNA: TGTGCCAGCAGCGTATTGGAGGTCGATACGCAGTATTTT. Translation: CASSVLEVDTQYF.